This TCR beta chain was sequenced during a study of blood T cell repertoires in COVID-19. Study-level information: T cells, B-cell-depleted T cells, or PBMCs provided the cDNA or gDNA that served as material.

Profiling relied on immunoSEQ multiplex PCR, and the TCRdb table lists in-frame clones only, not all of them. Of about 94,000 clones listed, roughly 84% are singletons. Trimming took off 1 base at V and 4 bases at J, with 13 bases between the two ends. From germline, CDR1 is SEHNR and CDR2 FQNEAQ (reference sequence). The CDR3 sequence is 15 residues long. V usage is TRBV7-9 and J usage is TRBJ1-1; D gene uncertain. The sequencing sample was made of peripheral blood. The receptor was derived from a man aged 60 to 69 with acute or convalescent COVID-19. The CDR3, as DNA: TGTGCCAGCAGCTTAGGACGGGAAGGGATCACTGAAGCTTTCTTT. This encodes CASSLGREGITEAFF.